A selection of T cell receptor beta chains follows, all from one sample in a study of shared clonotypes between healthy human individuals. Profiled with immunoSEQ multiplex PCR; TCRdb holds only in-frame clones, not every one. The sample includes approximately 810,000 clones, 92% of them seen just once. The sequencing input was naive CD8+ T cells sorted from blood. The receptors originated from a man aged 25-45 years in good health. CDR3s include the opening cysteine and the closing phenylalanine or tryptophan. D genes are given only for firm matches. Expanded clones are given a class, and other clones once, few, many or no size at all.

clone size,D gene,V gene,J gene,CDR3 protein,CDR3 DNA
NA,NA,TRBV9,TRBJ1-2,CASSVATANYGYTF,TGTGCCAGCAGCGTAGCTACAGCTAACTATGGCTACACCTTC
once,TRBD1,TRBV11-2,TRBJ2-7,CASRSLMDRSYEQYF,TGTGCCAGCAGGAGCTTAATGGACAGGTCCTACGAGCAGTACTTC
NA,NA,TRBV4-3,TRBJ2-7,CASSQAGRPYEQYF,TGCGCCAGCAGCCAAGCCGGACGGCCCTACGAGCAGTACTTC
NA,TRBD2,TRBV28,TRBJ2-7,CASSPASGYEQYF,TGTGCCAGCAGTCCAGCTAGCGGCTACGAGCAGTACTTC
NA,NA,TRBV6-1,TRBJ1-1,CASGRNTEAFF,TGTGCCAGCGGACGGAACACTGAAGCTTTCTTT
NA,NA,TRBV7-9,TRBJ2-1,CASSLVRLDEQFF,TGTGCCAGCAGCTTAGTTCGCCTGGATGAGCAGTTCTTC
NA,NA,TRBV28,TRBJ2-2,CATENTGELFF,TGTGCCACCGAAAACACCGGGGAGCTGTTTTTT
NA,NA,TRBV7-9,TRBJ2-7,CASSGGPQYPSYEQYF,TGTGCCAGCAGCGGCGGGCCCCAGTACCCTTCCTACGAGCAGTACTTC
NA,TRBD1,TRBV28,TRBJ2-2,CASRSGTVNTGELFF,TGTGCCAGCAGGTCCGGGACAGTGAACACCGGGGAGCTGTTTTTT
NA,TRBD2,TRBV7-9,TRBJ2-3,CASSPPGTSLRPSDTQYF,TGTGCCAGCAGCCCCCCCGGGACTAGCCTAAGGCCATCAGATACGCAGTATTTT
NA,TRBD1,TRBV28,TRBJ2-3,CASSFQTGGRGTDTQYF,TGTGCCAGCAGTTTTCAAACAGGGGGCCGGGGCACAGATACGCAGTATTTT
NA,NA,TRBV28,TRBJ2-1,CASSLLGLYNEQFF,TGTGCCAGCAGTTTACTCGGGTTGTACAATGAGCAGTTCTTC
NA,NA,TRBV9,TRBJ2-7,CASSVGLSYEQYF,TGTGCCAGCAGCGTAGGGCTCTCCTACGAGCAGTACTTC
NA,TRBD1,TRBV27,TRBJ1-4,CASSPYRGNRVGEKLFF,TGTGCCAGCAGTCCCTACAGGGGGAATAGAGTAGGTGAAAAACTGTTTTTT
NA,NA,TRBV4-1,TRBJ2-5,CASSQELEFPQYF,TGCGCCAGCAGCCAGGAACTAGAATTTCCCCAGTACTTC
few,TRBD1,TRBV19,TRBJ2-7,CASSTGQDYEQYF,TGTGCCAGTAGTACGGGACAGGACTACGAGCAGTACTTC
NA,NA,TRBV5-6,TRBJ1-1,CASSLIDGVAVAFF,TGTGCCAGCAGCTTAATCGACGGAGTGGCGGTGGCTTTCTTT
NA,NA,TRBV27,TRBJ2-7,CASSFVSGSFGEQYF,TGTGCCAGCAGTTTCGTTTCCGGGAGTTTTGGCGAGCAGTACTTC
NA,NA,TRBV4-3,TRBJ2-5,CASSQEIGYQETQYF,TGCGCCAGCAGCCAAGAGATCGGTTATCAAGAGACCCAGTACTTC
NA,TRBD2,TRBV27,TRBJ2-7,CASRRDNRRLYSGSGVEQYF,TGTGCCAGCCGCCGGGACAATCGGAGGCTATATAGCGGGAGTGGAGTGGAGCAGTACTTC
NA,NA,TRBV11-1,TRBJ1-1,CASSQSRTAGTEAFF,TGTGCCAGCAGCCAGTCCCGGACGGCGGGTACTGAAGCTTTCTTT
NA,NA,TRBV7-9,TRBJ2-5,CASSSLSGVGQETQYF,TGTGCCAGCAGCTCCTTGAGCGGAGTGGGGCAAGAGACCCAGTACTTC
NA,NA,TRBV7-9,TRBJ1-4,CASSTGPQLGEKLFF,TGTGCCAGCAGCACGGGGCCCCAGTTGGGTGAAAAACTGTTTTTT
NA,TRBD2,TRBV13,TRBJ2-2,CASSLGLAGPNTGELFF,TGTGCCAGCAGCCTTGGACTAGCGGGGCCGAACACCGGGGAGCTGTTTTTT
NA,TRBD1,TRBV5-6,TRBJ2-7,CASSAWTGAEGDYEQYF,TGTGCCAGCAGCGCCTGGACAGGGGCGGAGGGGGACTACGAGCAGTACTTC
NA,NA,TRBV9,TRBJ1-1,CASGSIQHNTEAFF,TGTGCCAGCGGATCTATCCAGCACAACACTGAAGCTTTCTTT
once,NA,TRBV27,TRBJ1-2,CASRTNRVNDGYTF,TGTGCCAGCAGGACAAACAGGGTAAACGACGGCTACACCTTC
once,TRBD1,TRBV29-1,TRBJ2-1,CSVETGGVYNEQFF,TGCAGCGTTGAGACAGGGGGCGTCTACAATGAGCAGTTCTTC
NA,NA,TRBV7-9,TRBJ2-5,CASSPREKAETQYF,TGTGCCAGCAGCCCAAGGGAAAAGGCAGAGACCCAGTACTTC
NA,TRBD1,TRBV10-3,TRBJ2-7,CAISESTGGYEQYF,TGTGCCATCAGTGAGTCTACAGGGGGCTACGAGCAGTACTTC
NA,TRBD2,TRBV6-1,TRBJ2-3,CASSEWGGQTDTQYF,TGTGCCAGCAGTGAATGGGGGGGTCAAACAGATACGCAGTATTTT
NA,NA,TRBV7-2,TRBJ1-3,CASSPAPSGNTIYF,TGTGCCAGCAGCCCCGCCCCCTCTGGAAACACCATATATTTT
NA,NA,TRBV4-1,TRBJ2-1,CASSQVRSSYNEQFF,TGCGCCAGCAGCCAGGTGAGGAGTTCCTACAATGAGCAGTTCTTC
NA,NA,TRBV6-5,TRBJ2-5,CASSYTSGWETQYF,TGTGCCAGCAGTTACACCTCCGGGTGGGAGACCCAGTACTTC
NA,NA,TRBV4-3,TRBJ2-7,CASSQGPSTSSYEQYF,TGCGCCAGCAGCCAAGGCCCTTCGACTAGCTCCTACGAGCAGTACTTC
once,NA,TRBV14,TRBJ2-2,CASRVTGQTGELFF,TGTGCCAGCAGGGTTACAGGGCAAACCGGGGAGCTGTTTTTT
NA,TRBD1,TRBV7-8,TRBJ2-3,CASSLVLRDRGRRDTQYF,TGTGCCAGCAGCTTAGTTCTACGAGACAGGGGGCGAAGAGATACGCAGTATTTT